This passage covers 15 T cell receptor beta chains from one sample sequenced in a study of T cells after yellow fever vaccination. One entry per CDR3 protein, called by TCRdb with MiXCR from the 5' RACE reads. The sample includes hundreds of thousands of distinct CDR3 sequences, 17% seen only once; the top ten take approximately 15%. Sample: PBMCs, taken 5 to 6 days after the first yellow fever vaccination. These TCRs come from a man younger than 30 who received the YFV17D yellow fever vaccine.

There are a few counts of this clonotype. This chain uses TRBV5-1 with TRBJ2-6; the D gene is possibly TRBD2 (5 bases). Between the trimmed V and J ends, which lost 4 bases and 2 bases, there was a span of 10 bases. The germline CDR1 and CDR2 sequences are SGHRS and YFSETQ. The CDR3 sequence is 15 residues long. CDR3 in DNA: TGCGCCAGCAGCGCCCAGCGGACTGGGGCCAACGTCCTGACTTTC. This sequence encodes CASSAQRTGANVLTF.

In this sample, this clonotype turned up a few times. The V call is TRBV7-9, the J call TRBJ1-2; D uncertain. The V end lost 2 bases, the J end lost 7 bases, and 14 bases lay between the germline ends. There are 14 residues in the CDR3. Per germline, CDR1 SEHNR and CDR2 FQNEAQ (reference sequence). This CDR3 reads CASSLPTVISGYTF. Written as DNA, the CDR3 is TGTGCCAGCAGCTTACCGACCGTGATTTCTGGCTACACCTTC.

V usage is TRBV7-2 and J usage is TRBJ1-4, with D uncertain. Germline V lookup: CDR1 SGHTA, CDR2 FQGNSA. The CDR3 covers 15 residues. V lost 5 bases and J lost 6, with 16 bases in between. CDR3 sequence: CASSRRRQDDEKLFF. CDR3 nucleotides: TGTGCCAGCAGCCGTAGGCGTCAGGACGATGAAAAACTGTTTTTT.

This CDR3 reads CSARSPNSPLHF. DNA of the CDR3: TGCAGTGCTAGAAGCCCAAATTCACCCCTCCACTTT. The V gene is TRBV20-1, the J gene TRBJ1-6, with D unclear. Trimming took 2 bases from V and 7 from J, leaving 6 bases between them. The CDR3 runs 12 residues. CDR1 is DFQATT, CDR2 SNEGSKA, per germline (reference sequence).

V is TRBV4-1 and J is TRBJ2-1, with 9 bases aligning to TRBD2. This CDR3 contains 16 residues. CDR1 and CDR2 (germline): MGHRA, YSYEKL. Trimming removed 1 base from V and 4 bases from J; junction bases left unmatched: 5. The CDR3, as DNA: TGCGCCAGCAGCCAAGGGTCCGCGGGGGGGTACAATGAGCAGTTCTTC. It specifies CASSQGSAGGYNEQFF.

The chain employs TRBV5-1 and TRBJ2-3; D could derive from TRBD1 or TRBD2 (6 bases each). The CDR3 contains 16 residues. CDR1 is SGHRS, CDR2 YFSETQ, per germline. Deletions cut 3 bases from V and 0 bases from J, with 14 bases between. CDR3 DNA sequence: TGCGCCAGCAGCTGGAGGGGGGAAACTAGCACAGATACGCAGTATTTT. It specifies CASSWRGETSTDTQYF.

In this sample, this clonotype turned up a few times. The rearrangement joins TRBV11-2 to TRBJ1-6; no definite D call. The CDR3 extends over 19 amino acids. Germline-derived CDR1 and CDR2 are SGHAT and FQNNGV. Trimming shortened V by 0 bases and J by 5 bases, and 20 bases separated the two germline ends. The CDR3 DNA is TGTGCCAGCAGCTTAGATTCGCGGTCTTTCTCAAGGGATAATTCACCCCTCCACTTT. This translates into CASSLDSRSFSRDNSPLHF.

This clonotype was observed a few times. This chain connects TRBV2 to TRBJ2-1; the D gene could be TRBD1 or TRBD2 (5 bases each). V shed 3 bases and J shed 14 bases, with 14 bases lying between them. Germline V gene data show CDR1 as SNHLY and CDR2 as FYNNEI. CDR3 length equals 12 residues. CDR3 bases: TGTGCCAGCAGTGAGACAAACCGGGACGAGTTCTTC. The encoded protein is CASSETNRDEFF.

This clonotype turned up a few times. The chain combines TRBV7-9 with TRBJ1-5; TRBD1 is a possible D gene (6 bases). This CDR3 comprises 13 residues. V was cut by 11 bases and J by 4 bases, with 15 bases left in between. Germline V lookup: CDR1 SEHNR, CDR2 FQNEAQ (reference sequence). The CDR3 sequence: CAVPGDNNQPQHF. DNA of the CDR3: TGTGCCGTACCCGGGGACAATAATCAGCCCCAGCATTTT.

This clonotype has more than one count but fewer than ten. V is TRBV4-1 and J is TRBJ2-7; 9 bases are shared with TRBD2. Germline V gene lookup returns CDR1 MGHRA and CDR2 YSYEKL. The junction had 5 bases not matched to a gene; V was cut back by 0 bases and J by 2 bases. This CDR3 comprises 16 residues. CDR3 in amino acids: CASSQEVSGGAYEQYF. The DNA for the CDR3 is TGCGCCAGCAGCCAAGAAGTTAGCGGGGGAGCCTACGAGCAGTACTTC.

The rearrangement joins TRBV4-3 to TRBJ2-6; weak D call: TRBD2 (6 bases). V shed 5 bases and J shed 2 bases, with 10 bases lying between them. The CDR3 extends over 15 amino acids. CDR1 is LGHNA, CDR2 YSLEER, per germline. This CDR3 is CASSSWEAGANVLTF. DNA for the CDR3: TGCGCCAGCAGCTCCTGGGAGGCTGGGGCCAACGTCCTGACTTTC.

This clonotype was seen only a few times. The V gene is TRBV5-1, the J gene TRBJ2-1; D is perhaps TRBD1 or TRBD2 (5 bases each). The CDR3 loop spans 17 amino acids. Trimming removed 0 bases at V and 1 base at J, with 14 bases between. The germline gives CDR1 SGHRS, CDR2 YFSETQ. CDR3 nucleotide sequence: TGCGCCAGCAGCTTGGCCATGGGGGATTATTCCTACAATGAGCAGTTCTTC. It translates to CASSLAMGDYSYNEQFF.

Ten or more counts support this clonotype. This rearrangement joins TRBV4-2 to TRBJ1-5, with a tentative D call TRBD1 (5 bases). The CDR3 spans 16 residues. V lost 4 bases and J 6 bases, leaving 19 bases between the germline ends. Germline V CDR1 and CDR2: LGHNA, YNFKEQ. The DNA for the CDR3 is TGTGCCAGCAGCCTGGCTTTCCAGGGATCAGGTCAGCCCCAGCATTTT. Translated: CASSLAFQGSGQPQHF.

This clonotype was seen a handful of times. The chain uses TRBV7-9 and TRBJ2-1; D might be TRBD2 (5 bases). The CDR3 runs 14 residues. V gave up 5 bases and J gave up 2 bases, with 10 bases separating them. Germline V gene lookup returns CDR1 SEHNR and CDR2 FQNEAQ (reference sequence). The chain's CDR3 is CASSLSETYNEQFF. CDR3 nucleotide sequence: TGTGCCAGCAGCCTTAGCGAAACCTACAATGAGCAGTTCTTC.

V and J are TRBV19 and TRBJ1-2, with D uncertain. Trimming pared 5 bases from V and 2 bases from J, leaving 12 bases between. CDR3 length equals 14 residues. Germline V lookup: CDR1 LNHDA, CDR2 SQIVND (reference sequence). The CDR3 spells CASSLKGYNYGYTF. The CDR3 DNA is TGTGCCAGTAGTTTAAAAGGATACAACTATGGCTACACCTTC.